This T cell receptor beta chain was identified during a study of cytomegalovirus exposure and HLA in healthy donors. The PCR used 60 Vbeta and 13 Jbeta primers. Authors' methods: Per a later analysis, the number of unique TCR beta chains was some 75 million, of which some 10 million were shared. Here immunoSEQ multiplex PCR was the method, and the copy in TCRdb shows in-frame clones only, minus some. That table furnishes V, J and clone size, whereas the DNA furnished D and trimming. The data show over 100,000 clones, around four fifths seen once. Overall study results and limits: An assumption of roughly uniform sequencing depth across donors underlay the presence/absence analyses. Researchers reported from a later analysis that most CMV-associated TCR beta chains appeared HLA-restricted. Cytomegalovirus status, reportedly, was diagnosed with high specificity and sensitivity by the classifier.

Germline CDR1 is MNHNY and CDR2 is SVGAGI (reference sequence). The CDR3 is 16 amino acids. V lost 7 bases, J lost 10 bases, and 19 bases stayed unmatched. As regards this clone: As yet, its antigen is unknown.

The sample taken for sequencing was PBMCs. The receptor comes from a woman aged 40-49 years in good health and CMV-seronegative. This rearrangement joins TRBV6-6 to TRBJ2-1; TRBD2 aligns across 7 bases. The CDR3 region has the DNA TGTGCCAGCACCGAGGAGCGGGACCGAAGCCTGAGGGAGCAGTTCTTC. This translates into CASTEERDRSLREQFF.